Listed below are T cell receptor beta chains from one sample, sequenced in a study of circulating and synovial CD4+ cells in juvenile arthritis. The table came from immunoSEQ multiplex PCR; TCRdb's copy has only in-frame clones and leaves some out. The sample includes fewer than 35,000 clones, roughly 93% seen only once; the top ten take roughly 3.1%. The sequenced material came from CD4+ T cells from blood. All receptors derive from a human donor with juvenile idiopathic arthritis. Both conserved end residues are trimmed from each CDR3. Size is omitted from some rows. Given values are once, few, many or a class for expanded clones.

cdr3_length | clone_size | v_call | cdr3_aa
14 | . | TRBV5-4 | ASSPWAGRPGDEQY
13 | . | TRBV18 | ASSPGPTGNQPQH
14 | . | TRBV6-6 | ASSYQTGGGTDTQY
15 | . | TRBV19 | ASSRDRGGMGNQPQH
14 | . | TRBV4-1 | ASSRGLAGLLGEQY
18 | . | TRBV15 | ATSRGKNYYRGGERQPQH
16 | . | TRBV5-1 | ASSLAPYRVATNEKLF
13 | . | TRBV4-1 | ASRAAGGSSYEQY
14 | . | TRBV10-3 | AISESGSGNTGELF
13 | . | TRBV30 | AWKGQAYSNQPQH
13 | . | TRBV4-1 | ASSQDPRLAETQY
11 | . | TRBV10-1 | ASSEDRPGTQY
10 | . | TRBV6-5 | ASSPRVGEQY
16 | . | TRBV30 | AWSVSRGGSIWDTEAF
9 | . | TRBV29-1 | SPGGDTEAF
12 | . | TRBV4-1 | ASSQHSGTYEQY
14 | . | TRBV28 | ASSWSRGGLGEKLF
12 | . | TRBV27 | ASSLRTGGYEQY
15 | once | TRBV5-5 | ASSLVVGQGRTDTQY
11 | . | TRBV10-1 | ASSKDGNYEQY
13 | . | TRBV28 | ASMGQGAFYNEQF
14 | . | TRBV7-3 | ASSLKSGDGGSEQF